Below are 25 T cell receptor beta chains sequenced from a single sample in a study of blood T cell repertoires in COVID-19. Assay used: immunoSEQ multiplex PCR; TCRdb lists only in-frame clones, some missing. The sample holds approximately 200,000 clones, about 80% seen once. The specimen sequenced was peripheral blood. These receptors were collected from a woman aged 60-70 years with acute or convalescent COVID-19.

This chain connects TRBV27 to TRBJ1-1; D is perhaps TRBD1 (5 bases). Between the trimmed V and J ends, which lost 4 bases and 1 base, there was a span of 10 bases. Germline values: CDR1 MNHEY, CDR2 SMNVEV (reference sequence). The CDR3 consists of 14 residues. The CDR3 here is CASSSRGRNTEAFF. In nucleotides, the CDR3 is TGTGCCAGCAGTTCTAGGGGTAGGAACACTGAAGCTTTCTTT.

The chain uses TRBV28 and TRBJ2-5; D is unresolved. The germline V and J ends were trimmed by 2 bases and 4 bases, with 5 bases remaining between them. Germline CDR1 and CDR2: MDHEN and SYDVKM. CDR3 length: 12 residues. The CDR3 DNA is TGTGCCAGCAGTTTAACGAGAGAGACCCAGTACTTC. Translation: CASSLTRETQYF.

The rearrangement joins TRBV2 to TRBJ1-1, with TRBD1 matching 8 bases. Germline V gene data show CDR1 as SNHLY and CDR2 as FYNNEI. This CDR3 contains 16 residues. V shed 1 base and J 8 bases; nucleotides not matched to a gene: 12. In DNA form, the CDR3 reads TGTGCCAGCAGTGAAGACCCAGGGGGCAATATTATCGAAGCTTTCTTT. It specifies CASSEDPGGNIIEAFF.

This chain connects TRBV7-9 to TRBJ1-2; D not certain. The CDR3 runs 15 residues. In germline, CDR1 is SEHNR, CDR2 FQNEAQ (reference sequence). Trimming left V 5 bases short and J 4 bases short, with 17 bases between. Here the CDR3 DNA reads TGTGCCAGCAGCCTAATCATCGGGTGGGTCTATGGCTACACCTTC. It codes for CASSLIIGWVYGYTF.

This clone was observed a few times. The chain employs TRBV30 and TRBJ1-5, with TRBD1 matching 7 bases. J gave up 0 bases and V 3 bases, and 2 bases lay outside the gene matches. Germline V CDR1 and CDR2: GTSNPN, SVGIG (reference sequence). This CDR3 contains 14 residues. The CDR3 loop is CAWSGTASNQPQHF. CDR3 sequence (DNA): TGTGCCTGGAGCGGGACAGCTAGCAATCAGCCCCAGCATTTT.

The chain has TRBV18 and TRBJ1-5, with TRBD1 as a possible D gene (5 bases). There are 15 residues in the CDR3. Germline V CDR1 and CDR2: KGHSH, LQKENI. V lost 3 bases to trimming and J lost 1 base, with 10 bases between them. Here the CDR3 reads CASSPRRTSNQPQHF. The CDR3 region has the DNA TGTGCCAGCTCACCCAGAAGGACAAGCAATCAGCCCCAGCATTTT. The complete variable domain, with remaining parts taken from reference TRBV18 and TRBJ1-5, reads NAGVMQNPRHLVRRRGQEARLRCSPMKGHSHVYWYRQLPEEGLKFMVYLQKENIIDESGMPKERFSAEFPKEGPSILRIQQVVRGDSAAYFCASSPRRTSNQPQHFGDGTRLSIL.

The rearrangement joins TRBV5-1 to TRBJ1-1; 8 positions agree with TRBD1. The CDR3 contains 13 residues. Trimming took 0 bases from V and 11 from J; bases not matched to a gene: 6. Germline values: CDR1 SGHRS, CDR2 YFSETQ. The CDR3 sequence: CASSLDLGQVAFF. The CDR3 DNA follows: TGCGCCAGCAGCTTGGATTTGGGACAGGTCGCTTTCTTT.

This clone was found a few times. J is TRBJ1-1 and V is TRBV28, with TRBD1 as a possible D gene (6 bases). The CDR3 has 17 amino acids. Trimming removed 6 bases at V and 5 bases at J, with 25 bases between. Germline V CDR1 and CDR2: MDHEN, SYDVKM. In nucleotides, the CDR3 is TGTGCCAGCAGCCAAGGAAAAACAGGGTTTTTCCAAACTGAAGCTTTCTTT. Its translation is CASSQGKTGFFQTEAFF. The full variable domain, rest sourced from reference TRBV28 and TRBJ1-1, is DVKVTQSSRYLVKRTGEKVFLECVQDMDHENMFWYRQDPGLGLRLIYFSYDVKMKEKGDIPEGYSVSREKKERFSLILESASTNQTSMYLCASSQGKTGFFQTEAFFGQGTRLTVV.

Concerning this clone: The sample contains more than one DNA sequence encoding this CDR3. V is TRBV3-1 (or the pseudogene TRBV3-2) and J is TRBJ1-5, with TRBD1 identical over 7 bases. With V trimmed by 4 bases and J by 2 bases, 2 bases remained unmatched. The CDR3 sequence is 14 residues long. Germline assignment: CDR1 LGHDT and CDR2 YNNKEL (reference sequence). The CDR3 sequence is CASSPGTGNQPQHF. CDR3 nucleotides: TGTGCCAGCAGCCCCGGGACAGGCAATCAGCCCCAGCATTTT.

This sequence joins TRBV18 and TRBJ1-1, with D uncertain. The germline V and J ends were trimmed by 1 base and 4 bases, with 13 bases remaining between them. Per germline, CDR1 KGHSH and CDR2 LQKENI. CDR3 size: 15 residues. For the CDR3, the DNA is TGTGCCAGCTCACCACGGCCAGCCGAGGGCACTGAAGCTTTCTTT. Its translation: CASSPRPAEGTEAFF.

This chain connects TRBV5-1 to TRBJ1-1, with 10 bases aligning to TRBD1. Germline CDR1 and CDR2: SGHRS and YFSETQ. This CDR3 comprises 14 residues. V trimming: 2 bases; J trimming: 4 bases; junction bases outside the gene matches: 2. The CDR3 DNA reads as TGCGCCAGCAGCTTACGACAGGGGGCCACTGAAGCTTTCTTT. Residues: CASSLRQGATEAFF.

The V and J genes are TRBV18 and TRBJ1-2; tentative D call: TRBD1 (6 bases). In germline, CDR1 is KGHSH, CDR2 LQKENI. Trimming took 3 bases from V and 1 from J, leaving 12 bases between them. This CDR3 has 15 residues. The chain's CDR3 is CASSPIRDNNYGYTF. The CDR3 DNA reads TGTGCCAGCTCACCCATCCGGGACAATAACTATGGCTACACCTTC.

This chain links TRBV11-3 with TRBJ1-1, with D possibly being TRBD1 (6 bases). This CDR3 has 14 amino acids. V lost 1 base to trimming and J lost 1 base, with 7 bases between them. The germline V gene encodes CDR1 SGHNT and CDR2 YENEEA. The CDR3 DNA sequence: TGTGCCAGCAGCTTAGGCAGGGGGAACACTGAAGCTTTCTTT. This translates into CASSLGRGNTEAFF.

This clone was found once. The rearrangement links TRBV4-3 to TRBJ1-2; D is ambiguous. The germline gives CDR1 LGHNA, CDR2 YSLEER. V was clipped by 0 bases and J by 4 bases, with 18 bases between them. This CDR3 spans 17 amino acids. The CDR3 here is CASSQDLKSGSSYGYTF. CDR3 coding DNA: TGCGCCAGCAGCCAAGATTTGAAGTCCGGGAGCAGCTATGGCTACACCTTC.

This chain links TRBV28 with TRBJ1-5, with 7 bases identical to TRBD1. CDR3 length: 14 residues. With 4 bases clipped from V and 7 bases from J, the junction kept 7 bases outside the gene matches. CDR1 is MDHEN, CDR2 SYDVKM, per germline. The CDR3 DNA sequence: TGTGCCAGCAGTTCCAGGACAGGATACCAGCCCCAGCATTTT. It translates to CASSSRTGYQPQHF.

This sequence joins TRBV6-5 and TRBJ1-1, with TRBD1 matching 7 bases. Germline CDR1 reads MNHEY; CDR2 reads SVGAGI. The CDR3 contains 13 residues. The CDR3 is CAVKGGLNTEAFF. The CDR3 region has the DNA TGTGCTGTGAAAGGGGGCCTCAACACTGAAGCTTTCTTT.

This sequence joins TRBV10-3 and TRBJ1-1; D is unresolved. Germline V CDR1 and CDR2: ENHRY, SYGVKD. Deletions cut 6 bases from V and 0 bases from J, with 11 bases between. CDR3 length: 14 amino acids. In nucleotides, the CDR3 is TGTGCCATCAGAGAGACCGAGATGAACACTGAAGCTTTCTTT. This sequence encodes CAIRETEMNTEAFF.

The chain couples TRBV27 to TRBJ2-2; D is unresolved. The CDR3 is made up of 13 amino acids. CDR1 is MNHEY and CDR2 is SMNVEV in the germline V gene (reference sequence). V was cut by 7 bases and J by 4 bases, with 10 bases left in between. CDR3 coding DNA: TGTGCCAGCAAGTATGCGATCACCGGGGAGCTGTTTTTT. It specifies CASKYAITGELFF.

This chain links TRBV6-5 with TRBJ1-5; D gene unclear. In germline, CDR1 is MNHEY, CDR2 SVGAGI. The CDR3 runs to 13 residues. Trimming removed 2 bases at V and 5 bases at J, with 7 bases between. The CDR3 nucleotides read TGTGCCAGCAGTTACGAGCAAGATCAGCCCCAGCATTTT. This encodes CASSYEQDQPQHF.

The chain uses TRBV7-9 and TRBJ1-4; no definite D call. The CDR3 loop spans 15 amino acids. V lost 5 bases and J lost 2, with 12 bases in between. Germline V lookup: CDR1 SEHNR, CDR2 FQNEAQ (reference sequence). This CDR3 reads CASSKTSGTNEKLFF. DNA of the CDR3: TGTGCCAGCAGCAAGACTAGCGGGACTAATGAAAAACTGTTTTTT. Together with reference TRBV7-9 and TRBJ1-4, the CDR3 gives the full variable domain: DTGVSQNPRHKITKRGQNVTFRCDPISEHNRLYWYRQTLGQGPEFLTYFQNEAQLEKSRLLSDRFSAERPKGSFSTLEIQRTEQGDSAMYLCASSKTSGTNEKLFFGSGTQLSVL.

The chain links TRBV5-6 to TRBJ2-1; the match to TRBD1 covers 7 bases. The germline gives CDR1 SGHDT, CDR2 YYEEEE. The J segment lost 1 base and the V segment lost 1 base, leaving 2 bases of the junction unmatched. The CDR3 is 15 amino acids. The CDR3 sequence: CASSLTGASYNEQFF. The CDR3 nucleotides are TGTGCCAGCAGCTTGACAGGGGCGTCCTACAATGAGCAGTTCTTC. The full variable domain, in which reference TRBV5-6 and TRBJ2-1 provide the parts outside the CDR3, is DAGVTQSPTHLIKTRGQQVTLRCSPKSGHDTVSWYQQALGQGPQFIFQYYEEEERQRGNFPDRFSGHQFPNYSSELNVNALLLGDSALYLCASSLTGASYNEQFFGPGTRLTVL.

This clone was observed a single time. This chain uses TRBV5-1 with TRBJ2-7; TRBD2 matches 13 bases. This CDR3 is 17 amino acids long. Germline V lookup: CDR1 SGHRS, CDR2 YFSETQ. The trim removed 4 bases at V and 0 bases at J, leaving 7 bases unmatched. DNA for the CDR3: TGCGCCAGCAGCGCCGAGGGACTAGCGGGACCCTCCTACGAGCAGTACTTC. Translation gives CASSAEGLAGPSYEQYF.

The rearrangement joins TRBV28 to TRBJ1-5; tentative D call: TRBD1 (6 bases). Trimming took 2 bases from V and 6 from J, leaving 8 bases between them. Germline CDR1 and CDR2: MDHEN and SYDVKM. CDR3 length: 13 residues. CDR3 sequence: CASSLGGAQPQHF. CDR3 bases: TGTGCCAGCAGTTTAGGGGGGGCTCAGCCCCAGCATTTT.

The chain combines TRBV7-8 with TRBJ2-7, with TRBD2 identical over 9 bases. After removal of 1 base from V and 1 base from J, the junction contained 5 bases not matched to a gene. The CDR3 loop spans 16 amino acids. Per the germline V gene, CDR1 is SGHVS and CDR2 is FQNEAQ. CDR3 in amino acids: CASSLVSAGGSYEQYF. Here the CDR3 DNA reads TGTGCCAGCAGCTTAGTTTCAGCGGGGGGATCCTACGAGCAGTACTTC.

V usage is TRBV5-1 and J usage is TRBJ2-3; no firm D call. V lost 5 bases to trimming and J lost 2 bases, with 9 bases between them. This CDR3 has 13 residues. In germline, CDR1 is SGHRS, CDR2 YFSETQ. The CDR3 DNA follows: TGCGCCAGCAGAGCGTTACTCACAGATACGCAGTATTTT. It specifies CASRALLTDTQYF. The whole variable domain, remainder taken from reference TRBV5-1 and TRBJ2-3, is KAGVTQTPRYLIKTRGQQVTLSCSPISGHRSVSWYQQTPGQGLQFLFEYFSETQRNKGNFPGRFSGRQFSNSRSEMNVSTLELGDSALYLCASRALLTDTQYFGPGTRLTVL.